The 19 T cell receptor beta chains below were found in one sample sequenced in a study of T cell repertoires in cytomegalovirus infection. TCRdb used MiXCR to reprocess the reads, holding one entry per CDR3 protein. The sample yields fewer than 85,000 distinct CDR3 sequences, around 3.8% seen once. Sequencing was done on a sample of PBMCs. All receptors derive from a human donor in good health (CMV status not recorded). Some clones in this sample may be carry-over from other donors' samples.

There are many counts of this clonotype. V usage is TRBV20-1 and J usage is TRBJ2-3; D uncertain. Trimming shortened V by 1 base and J by 6 bases, and 11 bases separated the two germline ends. The CDR3 is 13 amino acids. The germline V gene has CDR1 DFQATT and CDR2 SNEGSKA (reference sequence). Written as DNA, the CDR3 is TGCAGTGCTAGAGGGCAGCTTGGGGATACGCAGTATTTT. Residues: CSARGQLGDTQYF.

There are many counts of this clonotype. The V and J genes are TRBV7-2 and TRBJ1-2; D uncertain. Trimming pared 1 base from V and 8 bases from J, leaving 8 bases between. Germline V gene sequence: CDR1 SGHTA, CDR2 FQGNSA. This CDR3 contains 12 residues. CDR3 sequence (DNA): TGTGCCAGCAGCTTAGTAGGCTGGGGCTACACCTTC. Residues: CASSLVGWGYTF.

This clonotype was picked up many times. V is TRBV7-2 and J is TRBJ1-5; D call uncertain. V lost 4 bases and J 9 bases, leaving 7 bases between the germline ends. CDR3 size: 11 residues. Germline values: CDR1 SGHTA, CDR2 FQGNSA. Written as DNA, the CDR3 is TGTGCCAGCAGCTCCAAGGGGCCCCAGCATTTT. As protein: CASSSKGPQHF.

This clonotype was observed a few times. This rearrangement joins TRBV29-1 to TRBJ1-1; D is ambiguous. V dropped 7 bases and J dropped 1 base, with 10 bases sitting between them. Germline V gives CDR1 SQVTM, CDR2 ANQGSEA. The CDR3 covers 12 residues. The CDR3 coding sequence is TGCAGCGGGGTCGGGGAGAACACTGAAGCTTTCTTT. This translates into CSGVGENTEAFF.

This clonotype appeared a few times. This chain joins TRBV6-2 or TRBV6-3 and TRBJ2-4; D not certain. The germline CDR1 and CDR2 sequences are MNHEY and SVGEGT. V shed 7 bases and J shed 1 base, with 11 bases lying between them. The CDR3 totals 14 residues. The CDR3, as DNA: TGTGCCAGCACCCCAGAGGCTGCCAAAAACATTCAGTACTTC. Translation: CASTPEAAKNIQYF.

This clonotype was counted at least ten times. The J gene is TRBJ2-4, the V gene TRBV20-1; D is uncertain. Per germline, CDR1 DFQATT and CDR2 SNEGSKA (reference sequence). Trimming shortened V by 3 bases and J by 0 bases, and 3 bases separated the two germline ends. This CDR3 contains 12 residues. The CDR3 bases are TGCAGTGCTAGCTCAGCCAAAAACATTCAGTACTTC. Its translation is CSASSAKNIQYF.

This clonotype was picked up many times. V usage is TRBV6-1 and J usage is TRBJ2-7; 8 bases fit TRBD1. After removal of 2 bases from V and 0 bases from J, the junction contained 3 bases not matched to a gene. Germline CDR1 is MNHNS and CDR2 is SASEGT. The CDR3 spans 15 residues. CDR3 DNA: TGTGCCAGCAGTGAATTAGGACAGGGCTCCTACGAGCAGTACTTC. Residues: CASSELGQGSYEQYF.

This clonotype showed up many times. The chain uses TRBV12-3 or TRBV12-4 and TRBJ2-5; 10 positions match TRBD1. This CDR3 region has 16 residues. Trimming cost V 3 bases and J 4 bases; bases outside gene matches: 8. CDR3 sequence reads: CASSFRWTGGLETQYF. For the CDR3, the DNA is TGTGCCAGCAGTTTTCGGTGGACAGGGGGTTTAGAGACCCAGTACTTC.

This clonotype has ten or more counts. The rearrangement uses TRBV10-3 and TRBJ1-5; no definite D call. Germline V lookup: CDR1 ENHRY, CDR2 SYGVKD. There are 16 residues in the CDR3. Trimming pared 0 bases from V and 2 bases from J, leaving 11 bases between. DNA of the CDR3: TGTGCCATCAGTGAGTCGGAGGTTTTCGGCAATCAGCCCCAGCATTTT. Translation: CAISESEVFGNQPQHF.

This clonotype was recorded many times. The chain is built from TRBV28 and TRBJ2-6; D is unresolved. Germline CDR1 reads MDHEN; CDR2 reads SYDVKM. V was clipped by 7 bases and J by 0 bases, with 7 bases between them. The CDR3 sequence is 14 residues long. In nucleotides, the CDR3 is TGTGCCAGCACTTGGGACTCTGGGGCCAACGTCCTGACTTTC. It encodes CASTWDSGANVLTF.

This clonotype showed up just a few times. This chain's CDR3 is CASSLVFGGASGYNEQFF. In DNA, the CDR3 is TGTGCCAGCAGCTTAGTCTTTGGGGGGGCTAGCGGCTACAATGAGCAGTTCTTC. V gene TRBV11-3 combines with J gene TRBJ2-1; a possible D gene is TRBD2 (7 bases). Per the germline V gene, CDR1 is SGHNT and CDR2 is YENEEA. The ends were cut back, 1 base at V and 3 bases at J, with 19 bases in the middle. This CDR3 spans 18 amino acids.

Comments on this clonotype: This sequence may be a read error, since a much larger clone differs from it by one base. The genes are TRBV7-8 and TRBJ2-1; TRBD2 aligns across 8 bases. The germline CDR1 and CDR2 sequences are SGHVS and FQNEAQ. V was pared by 5 bases and J by 4 bases, with 13 bases of the junction left unmatched. This CDR3 comprises 17 residues. CDR3 sequence reads: CASSPGGGGRTYNEQFF. The CDR3 nucleotides are TGTGCCAGCAGCCCCGGGGGGGGGGGTAGGACATACAATGAGCAGTTCTTC.

This clonotype was detected only a few times. The chain has TRBV7-6 and TRBJ2-1, with 14 nucleotides matching TRBD2. CDR1 is SGHVS and CDR2 is FNYEAQ in the germline V gene. The CDR3 loop spans 20 amino acids. After removal of 5 bases from V and 0 bases from J, the junction contained 12 bases not matched to a gene. The CDR3 DNA reads as TGTGCCAGCAGCGGGGGACTAGCGGGAGCTCGAACGAGCTCCTACAATGAGCAGTTCTTC. It is translated as CASSGGLAGARTSSYNEQFF. Supplemented by reference TRBV7-6 and TRBJ2-1, the full variable domain reads GAGVSQSPRYKVTKRGQDVALRCDPISGHVSLYWYRQALGQGPEFLTYFNYEAQQDKSGLPNDRFSAERPEGSISTLTIQRTEQRDSAMYRCASSGGLAGARTSSYNEQFFGPGTRLTVL.

For this clonotype: This may arise from a read error, as a much more abundant clone is one base away. V gene TRBV6-6 combines with J gene TRBJ2-2; no reliable D call. The V end was cut by 10 bases, the J end by 4 bases, with 13 bases between. Germline CDR1 is MNHNY and CDR2 is SVGAGI (reference sequence). CDR3 size: 13 residues. CDR3 residues: CAIDSWGTGELFF. The CDR3 region has the DNA TGTGCCATCGATAGCTGGGGCACCGGGGAGCTGTTTTTT.

This clonotype appeared many times. The chain combines TRBV28 with TRBJ2-7; the D is unclear. There are 15 residues in the CDR3. The V gene's germline CDR1 is MDHEN and CDR2 SYDVKM. V dropped 3 bases and J dropped 4 bases, with 16 bases sitting between them. The DNA of the CDR3 is TGTGCCAGCAGTTTCCCGATTGGGTCGCTGTACGAGCAGTACTTC. It yields the protein CASSFPIGSLYEQYF.

This clonotype has ten or more counts. The rearrangement joins TRBV7-2 to TRBJ1-4, with 9 bases identical to TRBD1. The trim removed 5 bases at V and 5 bases at J, leaving 3 bases unmatched. The V gene's germline CDR1 is SGHTA and CDR2 FQGNSA. There are 14 residues in the CDR3. The CDR3 DNA is TGTGCCAGCAGCCGCGGGACAGGGAATGAAAAACTGTTTTTT. Translated, it gives CASSRGTGNEKLFF.

This clonotype was seen repeatedly, ten times or more. This sequence joins TRBV7-6 and TRBJ2-3, with 7 bases fitting TRBD2. CDR3 length: 14 amino acids. The germline CDR1 and CDR2 sequences are SGHVS and FNYEAQ. Trimming took 5 bases from V and 0 from J; bases not matched to a gene: 2. The CDR3 nucleotides read TGTGCCAGCAGCAGTAGCGGGAGCACAGATACGCAGTATTTT. Protein sequence: CASSSSGSTDTQYF.

This clonotype was recorded many times. V usage is TRBV6-1 and J usage is TRBJ1-2; D is unclear. The V and J ends lost 5 bases and 5 bases respectively, with 18 bases between them. The CDR3 extends over 15 amino acids. The germline gives CDR1 MNHNS, CDR2 SASEGT. The CDR3 DNA is TGTGCCAGCAGTTTACGTCAAGGTGCAGCTTATGGCTACACCTTC. This codes for CASSLRQGAAYGYTF.

This clonotype was detected many times. The chain is built from TRBV28 and TRBJ2-3; the D is unclear. The CDR3 consists of 13 residues. V was pared by 6 bases and J by 3 bases, with 10 bases between. Per germline, CDR1 MDHEN and CDR2 SYDVKM. The CDR3 protein is CASSQDLTDTQYF. The CDR3 nucleotides read TGTGCCAGCAGCCAAGACCTTACAGATACGCAGTATTTT.